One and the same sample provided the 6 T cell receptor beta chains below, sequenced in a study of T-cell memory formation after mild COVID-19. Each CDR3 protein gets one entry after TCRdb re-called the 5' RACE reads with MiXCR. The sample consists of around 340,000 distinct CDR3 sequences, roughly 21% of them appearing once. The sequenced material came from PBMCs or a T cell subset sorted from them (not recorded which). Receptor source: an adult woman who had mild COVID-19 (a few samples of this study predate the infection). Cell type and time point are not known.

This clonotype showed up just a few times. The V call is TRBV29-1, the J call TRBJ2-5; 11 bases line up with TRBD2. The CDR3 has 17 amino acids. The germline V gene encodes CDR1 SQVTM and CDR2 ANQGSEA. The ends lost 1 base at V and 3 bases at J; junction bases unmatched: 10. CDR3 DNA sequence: TGCAGCGTTGAAGGGACCCTTGGGACTAGCGGAAAAGAGACCCAGTACTTC. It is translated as CSVEGTLGTSGKETQYF.

For the CDR3, the DNA is TGTGCCAGCAGCCCGGGATTTAGCGAAATTTACGAGCAGTACTTC. It is translated as CASSPGFSEIYEQYF. The chain combines TRBV4-2 with TRBJ2-7, with D perhaps matching TRBD2 (5 bases). CDR1 is LGHNA and CDR2 is YNFKEQ in the germline V gene. V was cut by 4 bases and J by 4 bases, with 17 bases left in between. The CDR3 contains 15 residues.

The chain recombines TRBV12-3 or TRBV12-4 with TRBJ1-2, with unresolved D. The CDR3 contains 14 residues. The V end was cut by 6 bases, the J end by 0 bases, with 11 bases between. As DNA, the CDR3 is TGTGCCAGCAGCAGGCCCAGTGCTAACTATGGCTACACCTTC. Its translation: CASSRPSANYGYTF.

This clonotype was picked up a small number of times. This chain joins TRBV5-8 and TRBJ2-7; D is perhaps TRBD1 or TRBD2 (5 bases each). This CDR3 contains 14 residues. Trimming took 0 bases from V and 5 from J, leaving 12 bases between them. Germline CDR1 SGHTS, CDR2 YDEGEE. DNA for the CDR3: TGTGCCAGCAGCTTGGGCAGGGACGAAAACGAGCAGTACTTC. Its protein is CASSLGRDENEQYF.

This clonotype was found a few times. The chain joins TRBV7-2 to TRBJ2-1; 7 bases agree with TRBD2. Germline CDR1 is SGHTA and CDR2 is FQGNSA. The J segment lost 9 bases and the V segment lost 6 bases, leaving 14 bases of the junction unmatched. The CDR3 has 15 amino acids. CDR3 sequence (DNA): TGTGCCAGCAGTGGAAGGTCTAGCGGCTTGACTGAGCAGTTCTTC. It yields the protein CASSGRSSGLTEQFF.

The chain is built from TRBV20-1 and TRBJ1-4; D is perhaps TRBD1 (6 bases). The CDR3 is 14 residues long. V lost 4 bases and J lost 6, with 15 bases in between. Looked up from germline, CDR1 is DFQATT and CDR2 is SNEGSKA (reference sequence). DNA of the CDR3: TGCAGTGCTACTCGACAGGCGGCGGATGAAAAACTGTTTTTT. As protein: CSATRQAADEKLFF.